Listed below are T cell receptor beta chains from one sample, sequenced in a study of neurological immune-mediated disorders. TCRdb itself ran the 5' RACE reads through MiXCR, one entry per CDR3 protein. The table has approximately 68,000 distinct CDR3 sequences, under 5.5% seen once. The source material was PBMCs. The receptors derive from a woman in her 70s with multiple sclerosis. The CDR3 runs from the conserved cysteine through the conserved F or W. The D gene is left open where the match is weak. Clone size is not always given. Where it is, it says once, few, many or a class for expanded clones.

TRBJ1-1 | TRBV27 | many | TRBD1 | TGTGCCAGCAGTTTACGCGGACAGGGGCCCACTGAAGCTTTCTTT | CASSLRGQGPTEAFF
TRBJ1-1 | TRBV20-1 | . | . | TGCAGTGCTACCCGTGGGGGAAGCACTGAAGCTTTCTTT | CSATRGGSTEAFF
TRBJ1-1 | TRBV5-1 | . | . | TGCGCCAGTTCGGAGGGAGACACTGAAGCTTTCTTT | CASSEGDTEAFF
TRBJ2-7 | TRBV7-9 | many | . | TGTGCCAGCAGTCTAGGGCTGGAAGAGCAGTACTTC | CASSLGLEEQYF
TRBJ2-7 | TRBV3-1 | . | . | TGTGCCAGCAGCCAAGGGGGTGGCCACGAGCAGTACTTC | CASSQGGGHEQYF
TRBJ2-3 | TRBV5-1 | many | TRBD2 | TGCGCCAGCAGCTTGCGGCAAGCGGGAGCCACAGATACGCAGTATTTT | CASSLRQAGATDTQYF
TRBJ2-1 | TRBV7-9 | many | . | TGTGCCAGCAGCTTAAGAGGCGATGAGCAGTTCTTC | CASSLRGDEQFF
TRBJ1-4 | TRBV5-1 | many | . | TGCGCCAGCAGCGATGGACTTCTTGAAAAACTGTTTTTT | CASSDGLLEKLFF
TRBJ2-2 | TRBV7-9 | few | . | TGTGCCAGCAGCTTAGATCGGGTGGACACCGGGGAGCTGTTTTTT | CASSLDRVDTGELFF
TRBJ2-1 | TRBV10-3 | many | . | TGTGCCATCAGTGAGTCGGAACCTCTGGTCAATGAGCAGTTCTTC | CAISESEPLVNEQFF
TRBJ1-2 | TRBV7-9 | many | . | TGTGCCAGGGGGAAAGGGGTTCCCTATGGCTACACCTTC | CARGKGVPYGYTF
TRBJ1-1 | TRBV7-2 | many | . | TGTGCCAGCAGCCCCTCGCGGGTCGGCACTGAAGCTTTCTTT | CASSPSRVGTEAFF
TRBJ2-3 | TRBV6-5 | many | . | TGTGCCAGCAGTCTAGGGACGACGCAGTATTTT | CASSLGTTQYF
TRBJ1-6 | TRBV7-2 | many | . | TGTGCCAGCAGGCCCGGGACGGATAATTCACCCCTCCACTTT | CASRPGTDNSPLHF
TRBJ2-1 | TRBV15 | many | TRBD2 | TGTGCCACCAGCAGAGATATAGCGGGACCTTTCAATGAGCAGTTCTTC | CATSRDIAGPFNEQFF
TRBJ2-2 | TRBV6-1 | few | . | TGTGCCAGTCTGTTCTTCACCGGGGAGCTGTTTTTT | CASLFFTGELFF
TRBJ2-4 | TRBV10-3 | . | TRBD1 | TGTGCCATCAGTGAAGAGGGACAGATAACAAAAAACATTCAGTACTTC | CAISEEGQITKNIQYF
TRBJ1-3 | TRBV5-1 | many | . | TGCGCCAGCAGCTTGGCCCCGGATTCCGGAAACACCATATATTTT | CASSLAPDSGNTIYF
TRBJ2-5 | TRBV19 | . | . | TGTGCCAGTAGTATAGGGCCGGGGAAGCCTCGGGAGACCCAGTACTTC | CASSIGPGKPRETQYF
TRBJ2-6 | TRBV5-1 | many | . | TGCGCCAGCAGCGATCGGAACTCTGGGGCCAACGTCCTGACTTTC | CASSDRNSGANVLTF
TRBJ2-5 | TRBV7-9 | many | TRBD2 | TGTGCCAGCAGCCAGGGATCAGGCGGGAGTTATGAGACCCAGTACTTC | CASSQGSGGSYETQYF
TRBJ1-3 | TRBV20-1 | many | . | TGCAGTGCTAGAGTGGTACAGGGTGTCGGAAACACCATATATTTT | CSARVVQGVGNTIYF
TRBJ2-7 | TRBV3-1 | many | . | TGTGCCAGCAGCCAAGATCTAACAGCCTCCTACGAGCAGTACTTC | CASSQDLTASYEQYF
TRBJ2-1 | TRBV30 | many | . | TGTGCCTGGAGTACCCTAAGAAATGAGCAGTTCTTC | CAWSTLRNEQFF
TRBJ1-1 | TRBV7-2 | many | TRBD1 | TGTGCCAGCAGCCGGGACAGCTCGAACACTGAAGCTTTCTTT | CASSRDSSNTEAFF
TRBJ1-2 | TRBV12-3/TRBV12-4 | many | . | TGTGCCAGCAGTTACTGGGGGGCTGGCTATGGCTACACCTTC | CASSYWGAGYGYTF
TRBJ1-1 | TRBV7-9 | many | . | TGTGCCAGCAGTTCAGTCACTGAAGCTTTCTTT | CASSSVTEAFF
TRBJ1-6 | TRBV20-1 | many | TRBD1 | TGCAGTGCTAGACCTCAGGGGGATAATTCACCCCTCCACTTT | CSARPQGDNSPLHF
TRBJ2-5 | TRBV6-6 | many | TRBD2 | TGTGCCAGCAGTTACTCGAGTGCGGGAGGGCAAGAGACCCAGTACTTC | CASSYSSAGGQETQYF
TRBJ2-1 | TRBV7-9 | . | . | TGTGCCAGCAGCTTAGCGGGGGCGCGTGTAGATGAGCAGTTCTTC | CASSLAGARVDEQFF
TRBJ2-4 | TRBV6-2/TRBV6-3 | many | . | TGTGCCAGCAGTTGGGAAAACATTCAGTACTTC | CASSWENIQYF
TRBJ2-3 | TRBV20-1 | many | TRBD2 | TGCAGTGCTAGAGATCTAGCGGGAGGGGTATTCATGGATTTT | CSARDLAGGVFMDF
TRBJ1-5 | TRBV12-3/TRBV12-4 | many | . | TGTGCCAGCAGTTTAGCTGTCCGGTATAGCAATCAGCCCCAGCATTTT | CASSLAVRYSNQPQHF
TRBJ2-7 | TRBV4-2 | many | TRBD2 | TGTGCCAGCAGCCAGGAACTAGCGGGAGGTGCCTACGAGCAGTACTTC | CASSQELAGGAYEQYF
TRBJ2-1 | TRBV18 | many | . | TGTGCCAGCTCACCAGCGGGGAGCGCCTACAATGAGCAGTTCTTC | CASSPAGSAYNEQFF
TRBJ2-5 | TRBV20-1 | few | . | TGCAGTGCTAGAGATTTTTCCGGGGAAGAGACCCAGTACTTC | CSARDFSGEETQYF
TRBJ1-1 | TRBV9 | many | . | TGTGCCAGCAGCTCGAATCGGGGCTTGAACACTGAAGCTTTCTTT | CASSSNRGLNTEAFF
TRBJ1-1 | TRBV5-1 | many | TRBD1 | TGCGCCAGCAGCAGGACAGGGAGTTCCACTGAAGCTTTCTTT | CASSRTGSSTEAFF
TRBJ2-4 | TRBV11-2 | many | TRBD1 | TGTGCCAGCAGCACTAGGACAGGGGTGGGCATTCAGTACTTC | CASSTRTGVGIQYF
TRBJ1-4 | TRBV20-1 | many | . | TGCAGTGCTGGGGGGGACCGGTTGGGAGGTGAAAAACTGTTTTTT | CSAGGDRLGGEKLFF
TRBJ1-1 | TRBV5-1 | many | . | TGCGCCAGCAGCCCGATGACAGGTTCGGCTGAAGCTTTCTTT | CASSPMTGSAEAFF
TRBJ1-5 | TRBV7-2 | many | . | TGTGCCAGCAGCCTCCAGGGTCCGGGGTACGGCAATCAGCCCCAGCATTTT | CASSLQGPGYGNQPQHF
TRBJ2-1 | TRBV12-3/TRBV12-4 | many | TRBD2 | TGTGCCAGCAGTTTAACGGGACTAGGGGGTAGTGAGCAGTTCTTC | CASSLTGLGGSEQFF
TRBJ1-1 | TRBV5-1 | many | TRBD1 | TGCGCCAGCAGCTTGGCCAGGAGACAGGGTAGGACTGAAGCTTTCTTT | CASSLARRQGRTEAFF
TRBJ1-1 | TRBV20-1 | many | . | TGCAGTGCTAGTGGAAGGAGCGGAGCTTTCTTT | CSASGRSGAFF
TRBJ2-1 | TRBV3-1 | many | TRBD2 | TGTGCCAGCAGCCAAGTCGGGACTAGCGGGAGGAATGAGCAGTTCTTC | CASSQVGTSGRNEQFF